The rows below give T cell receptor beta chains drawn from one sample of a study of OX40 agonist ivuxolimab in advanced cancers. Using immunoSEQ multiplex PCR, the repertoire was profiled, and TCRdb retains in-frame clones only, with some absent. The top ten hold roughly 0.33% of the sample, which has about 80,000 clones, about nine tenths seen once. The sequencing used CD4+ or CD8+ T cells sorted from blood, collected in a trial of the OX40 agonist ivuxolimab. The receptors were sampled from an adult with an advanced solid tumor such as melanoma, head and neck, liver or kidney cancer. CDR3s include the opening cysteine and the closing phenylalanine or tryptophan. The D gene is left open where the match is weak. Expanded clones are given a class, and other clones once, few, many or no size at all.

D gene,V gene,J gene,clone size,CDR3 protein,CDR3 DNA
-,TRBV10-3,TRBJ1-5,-,CAISESVHNQPQHF,TGTGCCATCAGTGAGTCTGTGCATAATCAGCCCCAGCATTTT
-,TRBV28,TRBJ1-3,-,CASSRDGNGISGNTIYF,TGTGCCAGCAGTAGGGACGGGAACGGGATCTCTGGAAACACCATATATTTT
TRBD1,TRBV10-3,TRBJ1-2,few,CAISEKGQGNYGYTF,TGTGCCATCAGTGAGAAGGGACAGGGGAACTATGGCTACACCTTC
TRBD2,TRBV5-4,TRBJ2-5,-,CATRLAGGGGQETQYF,TGTGCCACCCGACTAGCGGGAGGCGGGGGCCAAGAGACCCAGTACTTC
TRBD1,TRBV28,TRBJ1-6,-,CASRVLTGGGNSPLHF,TGTGCCAGCAGGGTCTTAACAGGGGGTGGTAATTCACCCCTCCACTTT
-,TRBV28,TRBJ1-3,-,CASRFRGNTIYF,TGTGCCAGCCGTTTTAGGGGAAACACCATATATTTT
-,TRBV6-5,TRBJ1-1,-,CASSYSYENTEAFF,TGTGCCAGCAGTTACTCGTATGAGAACACTGAAGCTTTCTTT
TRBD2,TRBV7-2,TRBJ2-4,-,CASSSLGLAGSNAKNIQYF,TGTGCCAGCAGCTCCCTGGGACTAGCGGGGTCCAATGCCAAAAACATTCAGTACTTC
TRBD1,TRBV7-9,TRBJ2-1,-,CASSLVQGVPYNEQFF,TGTGCCAGCAGCTTAGTCCAGGGGGTCCCCTACAATGAGCAGTTCTTC
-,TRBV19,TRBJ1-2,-,CASSIRGSYGYTF,TGTGCCAGTAGTATTAGAGGAAGCTATGGCTACACCTTC
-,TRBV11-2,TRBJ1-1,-,CASSLSGRAEAFF,TGTGCCAGCAGCTTATCAGGGAGGGCTGAAGCTTTCTTT
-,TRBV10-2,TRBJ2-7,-,CASSEGRARQYF,TGCGCCAGCAGTGAGGGAAGGGCCCGGCAGTACTTC
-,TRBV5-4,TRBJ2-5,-,CASSLPKETQYF,TGTGCCAGCAGCTTGCCCAAAGAGACCCAGTACTTC
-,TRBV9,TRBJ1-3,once,CASSVEGGRTTSGNTIYF,TGTGCCAGCAGCGTAGAGGGCGGTCGGACAACCTCTGGAAACACCATATATTTT
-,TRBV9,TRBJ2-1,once,CASSAGAYNEQFF,TGTGCCAGCAGCGCCGGGGCATACAATGAGCAGTTCTTC
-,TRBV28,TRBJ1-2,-,CASSLMGYGYTF,TGTGCCAGCAGTCTAATGGGATATGGCTACACCTTC
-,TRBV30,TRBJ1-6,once,CAWSPSRIGTLHF,TGTGCCTGGAGCCCCAGCCGGATTGGGACCCTCCACTTT
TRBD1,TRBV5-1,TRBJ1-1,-,CASSTQGVMNTEAFF,TGCGCCAGCAGCACACAGGGGGTTATGAACACTGAAGCTTTCTTT
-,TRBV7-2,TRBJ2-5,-,CASSPNRGGETQYF,TGTGCCAGCAGCCCCAACAGGGGAGGGGAGACCCAGTACTTC
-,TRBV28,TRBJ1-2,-,CASSFRAGQDGYTF,TGTGCCAGCAGTTTTAGGGCAGGGCAAGATGGCTACACCTTC
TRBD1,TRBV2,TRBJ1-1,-,CASRIDRGRPEAFF,TGTGCCAGCCGTATTGACAGGGGTAGGCCTGAAGCTTTCTTT
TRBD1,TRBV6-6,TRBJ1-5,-,CASSYRGQGGQPQHF,TGTGCCAGCAGTTACCGAGGACAGGGAGGCCAGCCCCAGCATTTT